The 23 T cell receptor beta chains reported below all come from one sample, sequenced in a study of blood T cell repertoires in COVID-19. Measured with immunoSEQ multiplex PCR; TCRdb has only the in-frame clones, and not every one. The sample consists of over 130,000 clones, about 80% of them appearing once. What was sequenced was peripheral blood. Every receptor here comes from a man aged 45-60 years with acute or convalescent COVID-19.

This clone was counted only a few times. The chain combines TRBV4-1 with TRBJ1-4; 7 bases align to TRBD1. With 4 bases clipped from V and 4 bases from J, the junction kept 6 bases outside the gene matches. CDR1 and CDR2 (germline): MGHRA, YSYEKL. This CDR3 region has 15 residues. The CDR3 loop is CASSPSDRSNEKLFF. The CDR3 DNA reads as TGCGCCAGCAGCCCGTCGGACAGGAGTAATGAAAAACTGTTTTTT.

V and J are TRBV12-3 or TRBV12-4 and TRBJ2-1; the match to TRBD2 covers 8 bases. J gave up 10 bases and V 4 bases, and 3 bases lay outside the gene matches. This CDR3 contains 12 residues. This chain's CDR3 is CASSSPSGEQFF. As DNA, the CDR3 is TGTGCCAGCAGTTCCCCTAGCGGGGAGCAGTTCTTC.

This clone was detected a few times. The chain is built from TRBV29-1 and TRBJ2-3; tentative D call: TRBD1 (5 bases). CDR1 and CDR2 from the germline V gene are SQVTM and ANQGSEA. Between the trimmed V and J ends, which lost 3 bases and 7 bases, there was a span of 8 bases. The CDR3 consists of 11 residues. The DNA for the CDR3 is TGCAGCGTTGACAGGGTAAATACGCAGTATTTT. Translated: CSVDRVNTQYF.

The chain has TRBV19 and TRBJ2-5, with TRBD2 matching over 14 bases. Germline V gene lookup returns CDR1 LNHDA and CDR2 SQIVND (reference sequence). The CDR3 runs 16 residues. V shed 5 bases, J shed 5 bases, and the junction held 7 bases outside the gene matches. The CDR3 spells CASSPGLAGGGETQYF. DNA of the CDR3: TGTGCCAGTAGTCCTGGACTAGCGGGGGGTGGGGAGACCCAGTACTTC. The variable domain in full, completed from reference TRBV19 and TRBJ2-5, reads DGGITQSPKYLFRKEGQNVTLSCEQNLNHDAMYWYRQDPGQGLRLIYYSQIVNDFQKGDIAEGYSVSREKKESFPLTVTSAQKNPTAFYLCASSPGLAGGGETQYFGPGTRLLVL.

The rearrangement links TRBV7-9 to TRBJ1-1, with TRBD1 matching over 10 bases. With 4 bases clipped from V and 3 bases from J, the junction kept 5 bases outside the gene matches. CDR1 SEHNR and CDR2 FQNEAQ come from the germline V gene (reference sequence). The CDR3 consists of 15 residues. The CDR3 here is CASSYSGTGDTEAFF. The CDR3, as DNA: TGTGCCAGCAGCTACTCCGGGACAGGGGACACTGAAGCTTTCTTT. Full variable domain (rest looked up from reference TRBV7-9 and TRBJ1-1): DTGVSQNPRHKITKRGQNVTFRCDPISEHNRLYWYRQTLGQGPEFLTYFQNEAQLEKSRLLSDRFSAERPKGSFSTLEIQRTEQGDSAMYLCASSYSGTGDTEAFFGQGTRLTVV.

The rearrangement joins TRBV3-1 (or the pseudogene TRBV3-2) to TRBJ2-7, with 7 nucleotides matching TRBD1. The CDR3 length is 15 residues. The germline V gene encodes CDR1 LGHDT and CDR2 YNNKEL (reference sequence). The V and J ends lost 2 bases and 0 bases, in that order; junction bases with no gene match: 4. CDR3 nucleotides: TGTGCCAGCAGCCAACAGACAGGGAGCTCCTACGAGCAGTACTTC. This encodes CASSQQTGSSYEQYF.

The chain carries TRBV5-1 and TRBJ2-3, with TRBD1 identical over 8 bases. The CDR3 consists of 14 residues. V was clipped by 3 bases and J by 1 base; unmatched bases: 1. Germline CDR1 reads SGHRS; CDR2 reads YFSETQ. CDR3 sequence: CASSSTGGTDTQYF. The CDR3 bases are TGCGCCAGCAGCTCGACAGGGGGCACAGATACGCAGTATTTT.

This chain uses TRBV18 with TRBJ2-7, with TRBD2 as a possible D gene (5 bases). The CDR3 is 18 residues long. CDR1 KGHSH and CDR2 LQKENI come from the germline V gene. Trimming pared 3 bases from V and 3 bases from J, leaving 24 bases between. DNA for the CDR3: TGTGCCAGCTCACCCCCTTTTGATGCCGGGATTAGGCGCTACGAGCAGTACTTC. As protein: CASSPPFDAGIRRYEQYF.

The chain recombines TRBV29-1 with TRBJ1-1; D may be TRBD1 (5 bases). V was pared by 3 bases and J by 0 bases, with 11 bases between. The CDR3 is 14 amino acids. Germline-derived CDR1 and CDR2 are SQVTM and ANQGSEA. The CDR3 protein is CSVDAGPLNTEAFF. The DNA for the CDR3 is TGCAGCGTTGACGCGGGACCGTTGAACACTGAAGCTTTCTTT. Drawing the rest from reference TRBV29-1 and TRBJ1-1, the complete variable domain is SAVISQKPSRDICQRGTSLTIQCQVDSQVTMMFWYRQQPGQSLTLIATANQGSEATYESGFVIDKFPISRPNLTFSTLTVSNMSPEDSSIYLCSVDAGPLNTEAFFGQGTRLTVV.

J is TRBJ2-5 and V is TRBV7-6, with D possibly being TRBD1 (5 bases). V lost 2 bases to trimming and J lost 5 bases, with 12 bases between them. The CDR3 runs to 14 residues. Germline V gene data show CDR1 as SGHVS and CDR2 as FNYEAQ. In nucleotides, the CDR3 is TGTGCCAGCAGCTTATTGGCAGGGCATGAGACCCAGTACTTC. Encoded protein: CASSLLAGHETQYF.

This chain joins TRBV30 and TRBJ1-1, with 8 bases fitting TRBD1. The CDR3 runs to 13 residues. The V and J ends lost 5 bases and 9 bases, in that order; junction bases with no gene match: 11. The germline V gene encodes CDR1 GTSNPN and CDR2 SVGIG (reference sequence). CDR3 in amino acids: CAWSGTGGIKAFF. In DNA form, the CDR3 reads TGTGCCTGGTCGGGGACAGGCGGGATTAAAGCTTTCTTT. The variable domain in full, completed from reference TRBV30 and TRBJ1-1, reads SQTIHQWPATLVQPVGSPLSLECTVEGTSNPNLYWYRQAAGRGLQLLFYSVGIGQISSEVPQNLSASRPQDRQFILSSKKLLLSDSGFYLCAWSGTGGIKAFFGQGTRLTVV.

The chain combines TRBV24-1 with TRBJ2-5, with 12 bases that match TRBD1. The CDR3 is made up of 16 amino acids. The germline V gene has CDR1 KGHDR and CDR2 SFDVKD. With V trimmed by 3 bases and J by 5 bases, 6 bases remained unmatched. The DNA of the CDR3 is TGTGCCACCAGTGATCCCGGGACAGGGGGCGGGGAGACCCAGTACTTC. Translation gives CATSDPGTGGGETQYF.

V is TRBV29-1 and J is TRBJ2-1; D unclear. This CDR3 spans 11 amino acids. CDR1 is SQVTM, CDR2 ANQGSEA, per germline. V lost 1 base and J lost 6, with 4 bases in between. Written as DNA, the CDR3 is TGCAGCGTTGAAGGGCTCAATGAGCAGTTCTTC. Translation: CSVEGLNEQFF.

The rearrangement uses TRBV30 and TRBJ1-2; 11 bases map to TRBD1. The CDR3 covers 15 residues. With 4 bases clipped from V and 4 bases from J, the junction kept 8 bases outside the gene matches. CDR1 GTSNPN and CDR2 SVGIG come from the germline V gene (reference sequence). DNA of the CDR3: TGTGCCTGGAATAGTCCCGGGACAGGGGGCTATGGCTACACCTTC. Protein: CAWNSPGTGGYGYTF.

V is TRBV10-3 and J is TRBJ1-2, with 9 bases fitting TRBD1. The J segment lost 8 bases and the V segment lost 6 bases, leaving 7 bases of the junction unmatched. This CDR3 spans 13 amino acids. Germline CDR1 is ENHRY and CDR2 is SYGVKD. The CDR3 DNA reads as TGTGCCATCAGCACGGGACAGGGACTGGGCTACACCTTC. Its protein is CAISTGQGLGYTF.

The chain is built from TRBV24-1 and TRBJ2-1; 9 positions match TRBD1. The length of the CDR3 is 16 residues. The V gene end was trimmed by 4 bases and the J gene end by 2 bases; junction bases not matched to a gene: 5. Germline V lookup: CDR1 KGHDR, CDR2 SFDVKD. In DNA form, the CDR3 reads TGTGCCACCAGTGACACCGGGACAGGGACCTACAATGAGCAGTTCTTC. Encoded protein: CATSDTGTGTYNEQFF.

The rearrangement uses TRBV2 and TRBJ2-5, with no clear D. Trimming left V 7 bases short and J 2 bases short, with 8 bases between. CDR3 length: 12 residues. Per germline, CDR1 SNHLY and CDR2 FYNNEI. In DNA form, the CDR3 reads TGTGCCAGCAAAGCGTATCAAGAGACCCAGTACTTC. Translated: CASKAYQETQYF.

The chain recombines TRBV24-1 with TRBJ2-3, with 10 nucleotides matching TRBD1. The V gene end was trimmed by 2 bases and the J gene end by 5 bases; junction bases not matched to a gene: 9. The CDR3 spans 17 residues. Germline V gene data show CDR1 as KGHDR and CDR2 as SFDVKD. This CDR3 is CATSDSLPGQGIDTQYF. Written as DNA, the CDR3 is TGTGCCACCAGTGATTCTCTTCCGGGACAGGGGATAGATACGCAGTATTTT.

The chain employs TRBV19 and TRBJ1-3; 11 bases are shared with TRBD1. The CDR3 has 17 amino acids. J lost 1 base, V lost 5 bases, and 7 bases had no gene match. Per the germline V gene, CDR1 is LNHDA and CDR2 is SQIVND (reference sequence). CDR3 in DNA: TGTGCCAGTAGTCCACGGACAGGGGGCATTTCTGGAAACACCATATATTTT. This sequence encodes CASSPRTGGISGNTIYF.

The sample holds a few counts of this clone. V usage is TRBV6-5 and J usage is TRBJ2-5; D might be TRBD2 (5 bases). CDR3 length equals 13 residues. V lost 5 bases and J lost 4, with 11 bases in between. Per germline, CDR1 MNHEY and CDR2 SVGAGI. The chain's CDR3 is CASSQVEGETQYF. The CDR3 DNA sequence: TGTGCCAGCAGTCAGGTCGAGGGAGAGACCCAGTACTTC.

The chain links TRBV4-2 to TRBJ2-7; the match to TRBD2 covers 15 bases. The trim removed 0 bases at V and 2 bases at J, leaving 5 bases unmatched. The CDR3 loop spans 18 amino acids. Germline V gene data show CDR1 as LGHNA and CDR2 as YNFKEQ. The CDR3 bases are TGTGCCAGCAGCCAAGAGGGGACTAGCGGGGGGATCGCCTACGAGCAGTACTTC. This gives the protein CASSQEGTSGGIAYEQYF.

V is TRBV6-6 and J is TRBJ2-5, with D unresolved. Trimming stripped 2 bases from V and 2 bases from J, with 6 bases between. There are 13 residues in the CDR3. The germline CDR1 and CDR2 sequences are MNHNY and SVGAGI (reference sequence). The DNA of the CDR3 is TGTGCCAGCAGTTACGCCAGGCAAGAGACCCAGTACTTC. Encoded protein: CASSYARQETQYF.

The gene calls are TRBV24-1 and TRBJ2-2; a possible D gene is TRBD2 (5 bases). Deletions cut 7 bases from V and 5 bases from J, with 13 bases between. The CDR3 runs 14 residues. Per germline, CDR1 KGHDR and CDR2 SFDVKD. The CDR3 bases are TGTGCCACCAGCCCATCGGGGATGACCGGGGAGCTGTTTTTT. This gives the protein CATSPSGMTGELFF.